This T cell receptor (beta chain) was recorded in a study of T cell clonality in common variable immunodeficiency. Study-level results: The cause of increased CVID clonality remains unclear without subpopulation sequencing. Common variable immunodeficiency TCR beta sequences reportedly had fewer deletions and N-nucleotide insertions.

Each donor provided about 5 to 8 ml of heparinized whole blood. CDR3 size: 14 residues. Germline loops: CDR1 SEHNR, CDR2 FQNEAQ (reference sequence). V was cut by 4 bases and J by 5 bases, with 11 bases left in between. This clone has a count of ten or more. The antigen is undetermined. The read ends 3 residues before the CDR3 terminus; that terminus is restored from the germline J gene. Control and CVID samples contributed equal amounts of genomic DNA. Produced via immunoSEQ multiplex PCR; TCRdb's table is partial and in-frame only. This record lists 60,000 to 75,000 clones, none seen once only, and the top ten clones contain 1.5% to 2%.

The rearrangement links TRBV7-9 to TRBJ2-2; possible D gene TRBD1, 6 bases. This receptor was identified in a person between 18 and 69 years old in good health. The sample comprised peripheral blood mononuclear cells. The sequenced CDR3 bases are TGTGCCAGCAGCTCCCAGGGGATAACCGGGGAG. It specifies CASSSQGITGE. The entire CDR3 is CASSSQGITGELFF.